The 3 T cell receptor beta chains listed next were all sequenced from one sample in a study of cytomegalovirus exposure and HLA in healthy donors. The table came from immunoSEQ multiplex PCR; TCRdb's copy has only in-frame clones and leaves some out. The data show more than 300,000 clones, with roughly 90% seen just once and under 0.95% held by the top ten. The sample comprised PBMCs. The receptor source for this set is a woman between 18 and 29 years old in good health and CMV-seronegative.

The chain recombines TRBV15 with TRBJ2-1, with 10 bases fitting TRBD2. The J segment lost 8 bases and the V segment lost 4 bases, leaving 8 bases of the junction unmatched. Germline V gene data show CDR1 as LNHNV and CDR2 as YYDKDF (reference sequence). This CDR3 contains 15 residues. This chain's CDR3 is CATSKVAGGPDEQFF. For the CDR3, the DNA is TGTGCCACCAGCAAAGTAGCGGGAGGTCCTGATGAGCAGTTCTTC.

In this sample, this clone turned up once. The DNA for the CDR3 is TGTGCCAGCAGCTACCAAACAGGGGCGTCTGGAAACACCATATATTTT. Translation: CASSYQTGASGNTIYF. The rearrangement links TRBV11-2 to TRBJ1-3, with 7 bases matching TRBD1. The CDR3 sequence is 16 residues long. Germline CDR1 and CDR2: SGHAT and FQNNGV. Unmatched junction bases numbered 7, after V lost 4 bases and J lost 1 base.

To note about this clone: The sample carries other DNA sequences with the same CDR3. The chain uses TRBV30 and TRBJ1-5; 7 bases are a match to TRBD1. Germline CDR1 GTSNPN, CDR2 SVGIG (reference sequence). This CDR3 comprises 13 residues. The trim removed 2 bases at V and 6 bases at J, leaving 4 bases unmatched. The CDR3 nucleotides read TGTGCCTGGAGTACAGGGGTCGGTCAGCCCCAGCATTTT. This encodes CAWSTGVGQPQHF.